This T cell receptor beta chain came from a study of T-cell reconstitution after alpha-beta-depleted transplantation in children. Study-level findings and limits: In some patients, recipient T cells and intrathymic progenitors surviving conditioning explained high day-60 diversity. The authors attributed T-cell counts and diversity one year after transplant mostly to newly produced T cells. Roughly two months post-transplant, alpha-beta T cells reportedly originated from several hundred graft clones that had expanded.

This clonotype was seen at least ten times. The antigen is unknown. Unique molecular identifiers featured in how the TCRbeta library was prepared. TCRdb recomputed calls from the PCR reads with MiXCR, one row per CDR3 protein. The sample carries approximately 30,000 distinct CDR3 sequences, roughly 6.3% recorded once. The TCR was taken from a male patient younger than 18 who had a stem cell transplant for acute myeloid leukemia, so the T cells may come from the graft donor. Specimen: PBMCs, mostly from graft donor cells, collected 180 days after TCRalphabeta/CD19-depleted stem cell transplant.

CDR3 in DNA: TGTGCCAGCAGCGCCGGACTAGCGGGGAAAGAGACCCAGTACTTC. As protein: CASSAGLAGKETQYF. The J gene is TRBJ2-5, the V gene TRBV9; 12 positions agree with TRBD2. This CDR3 has 15 residues. The J segment lost 3 bases and the V segment lost 3 bases, leaving 3 bases of the junction unmatched. Germline V gene data show CDR1 as SGDLS and CDR2 as YYNGEE.